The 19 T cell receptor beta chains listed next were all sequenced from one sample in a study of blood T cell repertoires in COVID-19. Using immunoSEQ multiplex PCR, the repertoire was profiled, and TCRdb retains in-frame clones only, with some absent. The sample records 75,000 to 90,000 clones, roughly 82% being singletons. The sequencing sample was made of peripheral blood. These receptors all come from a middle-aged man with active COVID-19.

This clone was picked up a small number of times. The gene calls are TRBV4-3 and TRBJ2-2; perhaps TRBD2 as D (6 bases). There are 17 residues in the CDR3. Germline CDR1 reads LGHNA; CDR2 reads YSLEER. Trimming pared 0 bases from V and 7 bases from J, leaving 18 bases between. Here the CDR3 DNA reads TGCGCCAGCAGCCAAGATTTAGGAGGGGCAAGAATCGGGGAGCTGTTTTTT. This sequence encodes CASSQDLGGARIGELFF.

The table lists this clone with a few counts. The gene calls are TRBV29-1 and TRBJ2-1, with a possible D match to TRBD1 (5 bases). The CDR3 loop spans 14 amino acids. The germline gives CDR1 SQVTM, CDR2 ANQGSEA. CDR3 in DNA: TGCACAATTTGGGGATTGGACCCAGGGAATGAGCAGTTCTTC. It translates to CTIWGLDPGNEQFF.

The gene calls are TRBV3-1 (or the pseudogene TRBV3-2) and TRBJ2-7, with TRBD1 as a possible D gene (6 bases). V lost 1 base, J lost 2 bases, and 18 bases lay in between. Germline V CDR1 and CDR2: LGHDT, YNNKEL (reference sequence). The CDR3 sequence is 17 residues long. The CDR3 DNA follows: TGTGCCAGCAGCCAAGGGTTAGGGGCAGGGGAAACCTACGAGCAGTACTTC. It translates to CASSQGLGAGETYEQYF.

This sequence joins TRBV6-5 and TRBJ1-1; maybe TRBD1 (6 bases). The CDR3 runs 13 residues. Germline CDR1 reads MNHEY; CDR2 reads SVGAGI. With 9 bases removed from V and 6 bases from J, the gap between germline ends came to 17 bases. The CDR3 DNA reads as TGTGCCAGTTTTGTACAGGGAATATCTGAAGCTTTCTTT. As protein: CASFVQGISEAFF.

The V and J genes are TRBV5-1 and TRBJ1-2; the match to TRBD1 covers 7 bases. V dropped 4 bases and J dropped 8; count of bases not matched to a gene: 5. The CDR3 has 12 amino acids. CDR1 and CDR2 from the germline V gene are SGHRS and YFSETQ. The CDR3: CASSGGGDGYTF. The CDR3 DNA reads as TGCGCCAGCAGCGGAGGGGGCGACGGCTACACCTTC.

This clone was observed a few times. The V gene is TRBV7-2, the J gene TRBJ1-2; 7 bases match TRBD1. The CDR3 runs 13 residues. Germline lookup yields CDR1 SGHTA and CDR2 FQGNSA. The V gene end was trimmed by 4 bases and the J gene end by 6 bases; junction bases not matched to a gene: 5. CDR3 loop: CASSSGTVDGYTF. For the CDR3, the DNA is TGTGCCAGCAGCTCCGGGACAGTCGATGGCTACACCTTC.

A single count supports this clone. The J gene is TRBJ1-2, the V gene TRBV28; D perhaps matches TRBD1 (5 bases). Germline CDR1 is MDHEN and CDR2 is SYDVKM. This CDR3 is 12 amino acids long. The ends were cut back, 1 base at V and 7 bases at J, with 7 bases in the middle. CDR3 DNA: TGTGCCAGCAGTTTATCAGGGTTTGGCTACACCTTC. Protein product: CASSLSGFGYTF.

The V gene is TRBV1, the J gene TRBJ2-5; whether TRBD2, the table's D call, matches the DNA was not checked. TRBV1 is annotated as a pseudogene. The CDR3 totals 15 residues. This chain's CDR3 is CTSSQRRELRETQYF. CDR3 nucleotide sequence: TGCACCAGCAGCCAGAGGCGGGAGCTTCGAGAGACCCAGTACTTC.

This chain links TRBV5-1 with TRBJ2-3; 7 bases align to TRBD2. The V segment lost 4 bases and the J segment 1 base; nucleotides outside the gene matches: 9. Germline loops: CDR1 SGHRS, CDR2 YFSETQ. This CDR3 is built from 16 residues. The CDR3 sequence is CASSKQAGPRTDTQYF. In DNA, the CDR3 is TGCGCCAGCAGCAAACAAGCGGGACCCCGCACAGATACGCAGTATTTT.

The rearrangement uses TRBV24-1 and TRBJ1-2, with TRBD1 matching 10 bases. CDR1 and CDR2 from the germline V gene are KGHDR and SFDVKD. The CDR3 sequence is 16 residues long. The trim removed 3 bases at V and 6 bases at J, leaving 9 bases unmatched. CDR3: CATSDPGTGEINGYTF. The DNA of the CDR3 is TGTGCCACCAGTGATCCGGGGACAGGGGAGATCAATGGCTACACCTTC.

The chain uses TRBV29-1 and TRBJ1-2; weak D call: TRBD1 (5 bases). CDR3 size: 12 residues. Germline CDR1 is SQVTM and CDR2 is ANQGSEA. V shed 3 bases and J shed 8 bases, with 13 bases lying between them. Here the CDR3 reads CSVDRAGNGYTF. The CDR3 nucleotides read TGCAGCGTTGATAGGGCAGGGAACGGCTACACCTTC.

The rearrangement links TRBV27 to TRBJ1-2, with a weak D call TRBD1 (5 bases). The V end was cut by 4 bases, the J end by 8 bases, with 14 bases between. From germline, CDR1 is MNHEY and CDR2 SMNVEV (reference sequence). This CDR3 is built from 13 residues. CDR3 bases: TGTGCCAGCAGTTCTAAGCGGGGGGAGGGCTACACCTTC. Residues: CASSSKRGEGYTF.

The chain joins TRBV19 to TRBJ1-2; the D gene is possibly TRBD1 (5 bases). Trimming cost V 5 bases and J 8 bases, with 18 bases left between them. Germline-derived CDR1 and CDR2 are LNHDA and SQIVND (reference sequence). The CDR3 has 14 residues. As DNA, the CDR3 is TGTGCCAGTAGTTCCCCTGCTTGGGGGGTCGGCTACACCTTC. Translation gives CASSSPAWGVGYTF.

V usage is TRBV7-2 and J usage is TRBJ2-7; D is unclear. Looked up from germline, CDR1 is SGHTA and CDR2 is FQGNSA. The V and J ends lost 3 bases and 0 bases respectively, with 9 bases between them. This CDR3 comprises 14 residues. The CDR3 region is CASSFSESSYEQYF. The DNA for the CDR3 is TGTGCCAGCAGCTTCTCGGAGAGCTCCTACGAGCAGTACTTC.

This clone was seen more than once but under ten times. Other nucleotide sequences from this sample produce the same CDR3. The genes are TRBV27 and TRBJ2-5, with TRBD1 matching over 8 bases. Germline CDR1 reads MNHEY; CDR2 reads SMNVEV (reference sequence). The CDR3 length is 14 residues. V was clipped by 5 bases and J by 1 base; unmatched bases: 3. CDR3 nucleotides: TGTGCCAGCAGTCTGACAGGGGCCCAAGAGACCCAGTACTTC. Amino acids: CASSLTGAQETQYF.

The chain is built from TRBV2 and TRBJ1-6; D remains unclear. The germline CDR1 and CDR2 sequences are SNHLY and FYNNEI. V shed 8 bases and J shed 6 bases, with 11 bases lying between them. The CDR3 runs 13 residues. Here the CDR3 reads CASRNEGNSPLHF. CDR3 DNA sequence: TGTGCCAGCCGAAATGAGGGTAATTCACCCCTCCACTTT.

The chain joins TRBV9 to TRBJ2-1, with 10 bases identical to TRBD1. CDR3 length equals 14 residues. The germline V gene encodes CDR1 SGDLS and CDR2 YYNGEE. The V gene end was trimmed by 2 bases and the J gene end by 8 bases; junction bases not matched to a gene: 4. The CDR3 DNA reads TGTGCCAGCAGCGTTTTAGGACAGGGGGATGAGCAGTTCTTC. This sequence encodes CASSVLGQGDEQFF. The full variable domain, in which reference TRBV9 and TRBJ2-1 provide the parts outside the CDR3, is DSGVTQTPKHLITATGQRVTLRCSPRSGDLSVYWYQQSLDQGLQFLIQYYNGEERAKGNILERFSAQQFPDLHSELNLSSLELGDSALYFCASSVLGQGDEQFFGPGTRLTVL.

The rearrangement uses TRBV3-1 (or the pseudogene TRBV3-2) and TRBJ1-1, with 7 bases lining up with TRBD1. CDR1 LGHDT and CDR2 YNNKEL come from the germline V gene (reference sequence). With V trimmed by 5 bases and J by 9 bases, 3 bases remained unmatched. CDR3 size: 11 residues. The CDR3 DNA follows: TGTGCCAGCAGCACAGGGGAGAAAGCTTTCTTT. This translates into CASSTGEKAFF.

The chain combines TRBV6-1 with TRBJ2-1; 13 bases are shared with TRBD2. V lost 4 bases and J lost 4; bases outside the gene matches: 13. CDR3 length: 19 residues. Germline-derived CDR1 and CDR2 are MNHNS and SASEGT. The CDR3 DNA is TGTGCCAGCAGTGTAAGTGGGGGACTAGCGGGGCCTGTTTACAATGAGCAGTTCTTC. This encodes CASSVSGGLAGPVYNEQFF.